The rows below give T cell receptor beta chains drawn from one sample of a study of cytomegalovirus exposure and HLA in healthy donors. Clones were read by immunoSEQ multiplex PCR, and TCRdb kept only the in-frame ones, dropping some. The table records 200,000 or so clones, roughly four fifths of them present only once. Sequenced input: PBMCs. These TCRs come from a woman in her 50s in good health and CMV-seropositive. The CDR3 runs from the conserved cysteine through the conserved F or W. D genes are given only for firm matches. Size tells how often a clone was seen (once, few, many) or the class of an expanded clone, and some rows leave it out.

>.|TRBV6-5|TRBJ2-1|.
CASRVGPYREQFF
TGTGCCAGCAGGGTTGGGCCCTACCGAGAGCAGTTCTTC
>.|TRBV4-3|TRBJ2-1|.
CASSQDVLRLSYNEQFF
TGCGCCAGCAGCCAAGACGTCTTACGGTTATCCTACAATGAGCAGTTCTTC
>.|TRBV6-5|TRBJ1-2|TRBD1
CASRSRDRGSYGYTF
TGTGCCAGCAGGTCCCGGGACAGGGGTTCCTATGGCTACACCTTC
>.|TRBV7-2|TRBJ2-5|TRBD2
CASRVRGNPMETQYF
TGTGCCAGCAGAGTGCGGGGGAACCCTATGGAGACCCAGTACTTC
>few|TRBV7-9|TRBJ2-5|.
CASSQQGTETQYF
TGTGCCAGCAGTCAACAGGGTACAGAGACCCAGTACTTC
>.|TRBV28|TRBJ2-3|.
CASSLLGDTQYF
TGTGCCAGCAGTTTGCTAGGAGATACGCAGTATTTT
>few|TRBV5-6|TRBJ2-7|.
CASSLGVRTYEQYF
TGTGCCAGCAGCTTAGGGGTACGGACCTACGAGCAGTACTTC
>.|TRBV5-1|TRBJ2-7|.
CASSLFGTGGASSYEQYF
TGCGCCAGCAGCTTGTTCGGGACTGGCGGGGCCTCCTCCTACGAGCAGTACTTC
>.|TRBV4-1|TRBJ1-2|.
CASSQDRGERGYTF
TGCGCCAGCAGCCAAGATCGGGGAGAGCGGGGCTACACCTTC
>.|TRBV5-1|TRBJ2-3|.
CASSLTGPQRGTDTQYF
TGCGCCAGCAGCCTAACAGGGCCCCAGAGGGGCACAGATACGCAGTATTTT
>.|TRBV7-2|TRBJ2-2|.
CASSSLWNTGELFF
TGTGCCAGCAGCTCCTTATGGAACACCGGGGAGCTGTTTTTT
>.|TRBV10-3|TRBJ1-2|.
CAISATQGEVFGYTF
TGTGCCATCAGTGCCACTCAGGGTGAGGTGTTCGGCTACACCTTC
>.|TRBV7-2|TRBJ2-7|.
CASSRLEHEQYF
TGTGCCAGCAGCCGATTGGAGCACGAGCAGTACTTC
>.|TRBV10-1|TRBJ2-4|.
CASGNSGNSQYF
TGCGCCTCCGGGAACAGTGGAAACAGTCAGTACTTC
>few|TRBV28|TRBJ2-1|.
CASSPTRLGEQFF
TGTGCCAGCAGTCCTACTAGGTTGGGTGAGCAGTTCTTC
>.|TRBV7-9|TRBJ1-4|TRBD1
CASSYSGGAGKLFF
TGTGCCAGCAGCTACTCAGGGGGCGCGGGAAAACTGTTTTTT
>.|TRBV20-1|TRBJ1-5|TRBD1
CSAAGTVIQHF
TGCAGTGCTGCCGGGACAGTCATCCAGCATTTT
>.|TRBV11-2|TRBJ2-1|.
CASRTLRAGNEQFF
TGTGCCAGCAGGACCCTTCGGGCGGGGAATGAGCAGTTCTTC
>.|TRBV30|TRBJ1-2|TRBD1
CAWTRRGTDYGYTF
TGTGCCTGGACCCGACGAGGGACAGACTATGGCTACACCTTC
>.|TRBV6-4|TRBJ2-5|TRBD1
CASSYRDRGQETQYF
TGTGCCAGCAGTTACCGGGACAGGGGGCAAGAGACCCAGTACTTC
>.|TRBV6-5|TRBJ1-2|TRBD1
CASSVQGADYGYTF
TGTGCCAGCAGTGTTCAGGGGGCTGACTATGGCTACACCTTC
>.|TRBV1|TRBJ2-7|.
CTSSQEYYEQYF
TGCACCAGCAGCCAAGAATACTACGAGCAGTACTTC
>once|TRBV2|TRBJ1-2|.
CASSDRGAYGYTF
TGTGCCAGCAGTGACCGGGGAGCCTATGGCTACACCTTC
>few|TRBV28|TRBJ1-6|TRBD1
CASSSNRDRGFYNSPLHF
TGTGCCAGCAGCTCAAACCGGGACAGGGGATTCTATAATTCACCCCTCCACTTT
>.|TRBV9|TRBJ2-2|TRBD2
CASSVRGGDTGELFF
TGTGCCAGCAGCGTACGCGGGGGGGACACCGGGGAGCTGTTTTTT
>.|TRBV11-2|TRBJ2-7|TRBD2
CASSPPAGLTREQYF
TGTGCCAGCAGCCCCCCAGCGGGGCTAACGAGGGAGCAGTACTTC
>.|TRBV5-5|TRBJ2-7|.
CASSPTLAYEQYF
TGTGCCAGCAGCCCGACACTAGCCTACGAGCAGTACTTC
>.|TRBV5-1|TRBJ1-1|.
CASSRTGDSNTEAFF
TGCGCCAGCAGCCGAACCGGGGACTCGAACACTGAAGCTTTCTTT
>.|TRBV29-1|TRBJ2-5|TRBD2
CSVEGGLAGETQYF
TGCAGCGTTGAAGGGGGACTAGCGGGAGAGACCCAGTACTTC
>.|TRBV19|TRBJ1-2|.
CASGAYGYTF
TGTGCCAGTGGAGCCTATGGCTACACCTTC
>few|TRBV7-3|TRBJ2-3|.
CASSGRGGEDTQYF
TGTGCCAGCAGCGGCCGGGGTGGGGAAGATACGCAGTATTTT
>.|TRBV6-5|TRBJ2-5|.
CASSLTGETQYF
TGTGCCAGCAGTTTAACAGGGGAGACCCAGTACTTC